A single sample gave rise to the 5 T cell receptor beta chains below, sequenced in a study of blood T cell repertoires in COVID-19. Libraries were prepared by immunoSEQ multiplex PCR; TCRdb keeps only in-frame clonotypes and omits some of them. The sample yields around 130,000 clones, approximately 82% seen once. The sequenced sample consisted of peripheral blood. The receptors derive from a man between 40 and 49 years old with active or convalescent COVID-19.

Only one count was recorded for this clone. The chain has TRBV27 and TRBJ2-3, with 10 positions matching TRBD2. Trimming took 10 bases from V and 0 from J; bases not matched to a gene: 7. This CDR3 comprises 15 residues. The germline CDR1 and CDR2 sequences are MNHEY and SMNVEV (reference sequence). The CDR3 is CATSPTSGSTDTQYF. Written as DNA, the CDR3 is TGTGCCACCTCCCCGACTAGCGGGAGCACAGATACGCAGTATTTT.

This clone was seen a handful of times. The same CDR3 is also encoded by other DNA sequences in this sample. The CDR3 sequence is CASSQVGTGRSYEQYF. DNA of the CDR3: TGTGCCAGCAGCCAAGTCGGAACAGGACGCTCCTACGAGCAGTACTTC. The chain is built from TRBV3-1 (or the pseudogene TRBV3-2) and TRBJ2-7, with D possibly TRBD1 on 5 matching bases. This CDR3 has 16 residues. Germline V gene sequence: CDR1 LGHDT, CDR2 YNNKEL (reference sequence). Between the trimmed V and J ends, which lost 1 base and 0 bases, there was a span of 13 bases.

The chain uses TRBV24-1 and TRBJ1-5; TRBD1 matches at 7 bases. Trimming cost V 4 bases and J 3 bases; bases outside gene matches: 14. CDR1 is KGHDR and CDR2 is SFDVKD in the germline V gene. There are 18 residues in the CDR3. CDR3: CATSEGTEIKINNQPQHF. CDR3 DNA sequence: TGTGCCACCAGTGAAGGGACAGAGATTAAGATCAACAATCAGCCCCAGCATTTT.

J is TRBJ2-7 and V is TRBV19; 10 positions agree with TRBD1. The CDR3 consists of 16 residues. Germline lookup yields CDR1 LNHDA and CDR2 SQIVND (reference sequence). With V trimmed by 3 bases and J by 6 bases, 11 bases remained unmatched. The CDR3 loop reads CASSIYTGTGVSEQYF. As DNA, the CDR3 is TGTGCCAGTAGTATCTACACCGGGACAGGGGTCTCCGAGCAGTACTTC. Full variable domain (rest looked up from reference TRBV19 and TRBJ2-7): DGGITQSPKYLFRKEGQNVTLSCEQNLNHDAMYWYRQDPGQGLRLIYYSQIVNDFQKGDIAEGYSVSREKKESFPLTVTSAQKNPTAFYLCASSIYTGTGVSEQYFGPGTRLTVT.

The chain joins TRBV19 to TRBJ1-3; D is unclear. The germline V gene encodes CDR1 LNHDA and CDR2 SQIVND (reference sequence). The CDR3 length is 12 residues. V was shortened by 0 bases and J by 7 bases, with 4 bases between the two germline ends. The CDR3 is CASSIDRNTIYF. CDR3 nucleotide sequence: TGTGCCAGTAGTATAGATCGGAACACCATATATTTT.